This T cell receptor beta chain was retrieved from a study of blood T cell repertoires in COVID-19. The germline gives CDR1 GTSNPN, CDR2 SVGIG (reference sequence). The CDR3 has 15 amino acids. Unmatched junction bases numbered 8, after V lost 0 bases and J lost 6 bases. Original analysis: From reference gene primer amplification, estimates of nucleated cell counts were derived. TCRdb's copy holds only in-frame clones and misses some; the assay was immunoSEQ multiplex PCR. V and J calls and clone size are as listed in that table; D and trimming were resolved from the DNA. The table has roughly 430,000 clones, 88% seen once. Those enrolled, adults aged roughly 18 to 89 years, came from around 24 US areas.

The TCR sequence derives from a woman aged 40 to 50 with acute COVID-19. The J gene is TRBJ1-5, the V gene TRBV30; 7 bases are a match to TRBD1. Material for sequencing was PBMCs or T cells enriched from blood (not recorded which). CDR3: CAWSVRGGGRQPQHF. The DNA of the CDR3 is TGTGCCTGGAGTGTAAGAGGAGGGGGCCGTCAGCCCCAGCATTTT.